The 22 T cell receptor beta chains below all came from one sample that was sequenced in a study of CD8 T cells in Susac syndrome (dated by TCRdb to the late 2010s). The library relied on the immunoSEQ multiplex PCR assay. RNA was extracted with the RNeasy kit and roughly 0.5 to 1 ug was reverse transcribed using random hexamers. The public reads were run again by TCRdb, first through fastp at Q25 and then through MiXCR, and only productive beta chains were kept. A single entry per CDR3 protein holds the most common genes and DNA from its merged rows. The sample yields about 80,000 distinct CDR3 sequences; roughly 91% were counted once. Approximately 0.52% of the sample is in the top ten clones. Sequences were obtained from CD4+ T cells from PBMCs. The receptors here all came from a human donor with Susac syndrome.

This chain connects TRBV5-1 to TRBJ1-5; D possibly corresponds to TRBD1 (6 bases). There are 14 residues in the CDR3. V was trimmed by 4 bases and J by 4 bases, leaving 12 bases between them. The germline V gene encodes CDR1 SGHRS and CDR2 YFSETQ. CDR3 protein: CASSPQGSNQPQHF. For the CDR3, the DNA is TGCGCCAGCAGCCCACAGGGCTCAAATCAGCCCCAGCATTTT.

The rearrangement links TRBV12-3 or TRBV12-4 to TRBJ1-5; the D is unclear. Trimming cost V 5 bases and J 3 bases, with 17 bases left between them. CDR3 length equals 16 residues. CDR3 protein: CASSPLGSLSNQPQHF. CDR3 coding DNA: TGTGCCAGCAGTCCTTTGGGGTCCCTATCCAATCAGCCCCAGCATTTT.

The chain has TRBV5-1 and TRBJ2-3; D gene ambiguous. V was shortened by 6 bases and J by 6 bases, with 11 bases between the two germline ends. CDR1 is SGHRS and CDR2 is YFSETQ in the germline V gene. This CDR3 spans 12 amino acids. CDR3 protein: CASTPAGDTQYF. In DNA form, the CDR3 reads TGCGCCAGCACACCCGCCGGGGATACGCAGTATTTT.

The chain has TRBV28 and TRBJ2-7; 8 bases are shared with TRBD1. This CDR3 has 15 amino acids. Germline lookup yields CDR1 MDHEN and CDR2 SYDVKM. The V segment lost 6 bases and the J segment 3 bases; nucleotides outside the gene matches: 10. The CDR3 DNA sequence: TGTGCCAGCAGGGACAGGACAGGGTTAAACTACGAGCAGTACTTC. Protein sequence: CASRDRTGLNYEQYF. The full variable domain, its missing parts supplied by reference TRBV28 and TRBJ2-7, is DVKVTQSSRYLVKRTGEKVFLECVQDMDHENMFWYRQDPGLGLRLIYFSYDVKMKEKGDIPEGYSVSREKKERFSLILESASTNQTSMYLCASRDRTGLNYEQYFGPGTRLTVT.

This rearrangement joins TRBV16 to TRBJ2-5; D unclear. The length of the CDR3 is 12 residues. The germline V gene encodes CDR1 KGHSY and CDR2 FQNENV. Trimming removed 2 bases from V and 5 bases from J, with 6 bases in between. The CDR3 bases are TGTGCCAGCAGCCAAAGTGATGAGACCCAGTACTTC. It specifies CASSQSDETQYF.

V usage is TRBV6-6 and J usage is TRBJ2-3, with D tentatively TRBD1 (5 bases). CDR1 and CDR2 from the germline V gene are MNHNY and SVGAGI (reference sequence). Trimming took 6 bases from V and 0 from J, leaving 10 bases between them. CDR3 length: 14 amino acids. The CDR3 DNA reads TGTGCCAGCAGCGAAGACAGAAGCACAGATACGCAGTATTTT. This gives the protein CASSEDRSTDTQYF.

The chain links TRBV29-1 to TRBJ1-1; 7 positions match TRBD1. The trim removed 5 bases at V and 5 bases at J, leaving 8 bases unmatched. The CDR3 length is 13 residues. Germline values: CDR1 SQVTM, CDR2 ANQGSEA. CDR3 sequence reads: CSVSDRVGTEAFF. The DNA of the CDR3 is TGCAGCGTTAGCGACAGGGTCGGAACTGAAGCTTTCTTT.

The rearrangement uses TRBV12-3 or TRBV12-4 and TRBJ2-5; the match to TRBD2 covers 7 bases. Trimming took 6 bases from V and 5 from J; bases not matched to a gene: 15. This CDR3 contains 16 residues. The CDR3 sequence: CASSPRVGGPEETQYF. The CDR3 DNA reads TGTGCCAGCAGCCCTAGAGTGGGAGGGCCCGAGGAGACCCAGTACTTC.

This clonotype was seen a single time. The rearrangement uses TRBV5-1 and TRBJ2-7; D call uncertain. The germline V gene encodes CDR1 SGHRS and CDR2 YFSETQ. The CDR3 has 14 residues. V was shortened by 0 bases and J by 2 bases, with 9 bases between the two germline ends. The CDR3 bases are TGCGCCAGCAGCTTGGCTCCAGCAACCTACGAGCAGTACTTC. Amino acids: CASSLAPATYEQYF.

CDR3 DNA: TGTGCCAGCACCCTGGGCACAGATACGCAGTATTTT. This sequence encodes CASTLGTDTQYF. The rearrangement joins TRBV6-6 to TRBJ2-3; D is unclear. The CDR3 is 12 amino acids. CDR1 is MNHNY, CDR2 SVGAGI, per germline (reference sequence). Trimming pared 7 bases from V and 1 base from J, leaving 6 bases between.

The genes are TRBV29-1 and TRBJ2-7; 7 nucleotides match TRBD1. V shed 5 bases, J shed 4 bases, and the junction held 11 bases outside the gene matches. CDR3 length: 14 amino acids. The germline gives CDR1 SQVTM, CDR2 ANQGSEA. CDR3 in amino acids: CSVLIQGLVYEQYF. CDR3 DNA sequence: TGCAGCGTTTTAATACAGGGGCTCGTGTACGAGCAGTACTTC.

The genes are TRBV20-1 and TRBJ2-2; tentatively, D is TRBD1 or TRBD2 (8 bases each). CDR1 is DFQATT, CDR2 SNEGSKA, per germline (reference sequence). The CDR3 has 19 amino acids. The V end was cut by 6 bases, the J end by 3 bases, with 29 bases between. CDR3 amino acids: CSAPRQGAFSGAYTGELFF. The CDR3 DNA reads TGCAGTGCCCCCAGGCAGGGGGCATTTAGCGGGGCATACACCGGGGAGCTGTTTTTT.

This chain connects TRBV7-2 to TRBJ2-7; possible D gene TRBD2, 6 bases. The CDR3 is 16 residues long. From germline, CDR1 is SGHTA and CDR2 FQGNSA. The V end was cut by 6 bases, the J end by 4 bases, with 22 bases between. The CDR3 spells CASSSLSSALRYEQYF. CDR3 nucleotides: TGTGCCAGCAGTTCTCTTTCTAGCGCCCTTAGGTACGAGCAGTACTTC. The full variable domain, rest sourced from reference TRBV7-2 and TRBJ2-7, is GAGVSQSPSNKVTEKGKDVELRCDPISGHTALYWYRQSLGQGLEFLIYFQGNSAPDKSGLPSDRFSAERTGGSVSTLTIQRTQQEDSAVYLCASSSLSSALRYEQYFGPGTRLTVT.

V gene TRBV4-1 combines with J gene TRBJ2-6; a possible D gene is TRBD2 (5 bases). V lost 2 bases and J lost 0, with 14 bases in between. Germline CDR1 and CDR2: MGHRA and YSYEKL. The CDR3 is made up of 18 amino acids. The CDR3 protein is CASSQIQARDSGANVLTF. CDR3 coding DNA: TGCGCCAGCAGCCAAATCCAGGCCCGGGACTCTGGGGCCAACGTCCTGACTTTC.

This clonotype occurred a few times. The chain carries TRBV6-5 and TRBJ1-2, with TRBD1 matching over 8 bases. The germline gives CDR1 MNHEY, CDR2 SVGAGI. The CDR3 length is 16 residues. Trimming took 3 bases from V and 0 from J; bases not matched to a gene: 6. CDR3 amino acids: CASSYAGGTANYGYTF. The CDR3 nucleotides are TGTGCCAGCAGTTATGCAGGGGGCACTGCTAACTATGGCTACACCTTC.

This clonotype was recorded only once. The rearrangement joins TRBV20-1 to TRBJ2-7; TRBD1 aligns across 9 bases. The germline gives CDR1 DFQATT, CDR2 SNEGSKA (reference sequence). The CDR3 totals 15 residues. V trimming: 4 bases; J trimming: 0 bases; junction bases outside the gene matches: 7. In nucleotides, the CDR3 is TGCAGTGCTAAACAGGGGGCAAGCTTCTCCTACGAGCAGTACTTC. It yields the protein CSAKQGASFSYEQYF.

The gene calls are TRBV20-1 and TRBJ2-5; weak D call: TRBD2 (6 bases). CDR3 length: 12 residues. With 7 bases removed from V and 1 base from J, the gap between germline ends came to 10 bases. Per germline, CDR1 DFQATT and CDR2 SNEGSKA (reference sequence). This CDR3 reads CSVGTSQETQYF. CDR3 nucleotide sequence: TGCAGTGTCGGGACTTCCCAAGAGACCCAGTACTTC.

CDR3: CSGLGDHPYEQYF. As DNA, the CDR3 is TGCAGTGGTCTCGGGGACCACCCCTACGAGCAGTACTTC. The chain has TRBV29-1 and TRBJ2-7, with D perhaps TRBD1 or TRBD2 (5 bases each). Germline assignment: CDR1 SQVTM and CDR2 ANQGSEA. CDR3 length: 13 amino acids.

The chain employs TRBV12-3 or TRBV12-4 and TRBJ2-4; D is perhaps TRBD1 (6 bases). V lost 7 bases and J 5 bases, leaving 15 bases between the germline ends. There are 14 residues in the CDR3. The CDR3 loop reads CASNPGAKENIQYF. The CDR3 nucleotides read TGTGCCAGCAATCCAGGGGCTAAGGAAAACATTCAGTACTTC.

The chain joins TRBV5-1 to TRBJ2-1; D is perhaps TRBD1 (6 bases). The germline V and J ends were trimmed by 6 bases and 8 bases, with 15 bases remaining between them. The CDR3 spans 13 residues. Germline CDR1 SGHRS, CDR2 YFSETQ. The CDR3 bases are TGCGCCAGCAACTTACAGGGATTGGATGAGCAGTTCTTC. Amino acids: CASNLQGLDEQFF.

V usage is TRBV28 and J usage is TRBJ1-2, with D perhaps TRBD1 (5 bases). Between the trimmed V and J ends, which lost 8 bases and 4 bases, there was a span of 20 bases. This CDR3 region has 15 residues. CDR1 MDHEN and CDR2 SYDVKM come from the germline V gene. CDR3 coding DNA: TGTGCCAGCTGTCGCTTCGGGGCGTCTCCCTATGGCTACACCTTC. Protein: CASCRFGASPYGYTF.

J is TRBJ1-3 and V is TRBV19; the D gene is possibly TRBD1 (6 bases). The length of the CDR3 is 15 residues. V was clipped by 10 bases and J by 4 bases, with 20 bases between them. Germline assignment: CDR1 LNHDA and CDR2 SQIVND (reference sequence). The CDR3 bases are TGTGCCACGGACAGCAAAGGAGTTCGAGGAAACACCATATATTTT. This gives the protein CATDSKGVRGNTIYF.